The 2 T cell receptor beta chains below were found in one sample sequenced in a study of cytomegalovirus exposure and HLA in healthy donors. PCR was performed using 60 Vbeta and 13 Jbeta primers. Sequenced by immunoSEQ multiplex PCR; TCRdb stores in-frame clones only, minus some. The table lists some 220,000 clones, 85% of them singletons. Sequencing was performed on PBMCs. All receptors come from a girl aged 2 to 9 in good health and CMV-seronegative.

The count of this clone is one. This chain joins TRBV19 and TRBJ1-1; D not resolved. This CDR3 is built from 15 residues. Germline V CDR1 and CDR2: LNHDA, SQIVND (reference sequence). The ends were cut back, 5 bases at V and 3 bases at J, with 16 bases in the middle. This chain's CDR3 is CASSSLQEADTEAFF. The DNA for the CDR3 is TGTGCCAGTAGTTCGCTCCAGGAGGCCGACACTGAAGCTTTCTTT.

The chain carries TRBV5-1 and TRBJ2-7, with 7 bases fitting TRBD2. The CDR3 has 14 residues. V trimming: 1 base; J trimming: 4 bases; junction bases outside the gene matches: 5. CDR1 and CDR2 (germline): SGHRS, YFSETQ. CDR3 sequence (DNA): TGCGCCAGCAGCTTGCCCGGGAGGAAGTACGAGCAGTACTTC. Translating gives CASSLPGRKYEQYF.